The TCR beta chain under discussion was sequenced for a study of response to subunit inactivated influenza vaccine. Notes on the study in general: Authors suggested each seasonal flu vaccination may recruit only limited numbers of new T cells.

V was cut by 1 base and J by 10 bases, with 8 bases left in between. This CDR3 region has 13 residues. Germline loops: CDR1 SGHTA, CDR2 FQGNSA. TCRdb re-called the RT-PCR reads through MiXCR, storing one row per CDR3 protein. The table has 700,000 to 900,000 distinct CDR3 sequences, 21% seen once. About this clonotype itself: Antigen unknown.

This specimen was PBMCs from blood, taken 5 to 6 days after vaccination. The chain couples TRBV7-2 to TRBJ1-6; D gene unclear. The sequence was collected from a man aged 50-60 years who received an inactivated influenza vaccine. The CDR3 nucleotides are TGTGCCAGCAGCTTAGGAAGCGAATCACCCCTCCACTTT. Translation: CASSLGSESPLHF.